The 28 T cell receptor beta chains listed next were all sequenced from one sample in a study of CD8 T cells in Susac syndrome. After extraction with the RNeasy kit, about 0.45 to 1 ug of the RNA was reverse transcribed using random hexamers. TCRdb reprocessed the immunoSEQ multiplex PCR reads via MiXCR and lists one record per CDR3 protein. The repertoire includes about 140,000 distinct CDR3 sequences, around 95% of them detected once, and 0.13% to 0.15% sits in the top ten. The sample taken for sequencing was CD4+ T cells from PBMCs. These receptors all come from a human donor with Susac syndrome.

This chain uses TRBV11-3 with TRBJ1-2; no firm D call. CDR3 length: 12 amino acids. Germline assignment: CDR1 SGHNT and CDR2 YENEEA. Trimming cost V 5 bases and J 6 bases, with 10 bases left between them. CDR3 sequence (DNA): TGTGCCAGCAGCGGGCGTCGGGATGGCTACACCTTC. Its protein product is CASSGRRDGYTF. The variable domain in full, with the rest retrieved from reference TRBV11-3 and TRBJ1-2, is EAGVVQSPRYKIIEKKQPVAFWCNPISGHNTLYWYLQNLGQGPELLIRYENEEAVDDSQLPKDRFSAERLKGVDSTLKIQPAELGDSAVYLCASSGRRDGYTFGSGTRLTVV.

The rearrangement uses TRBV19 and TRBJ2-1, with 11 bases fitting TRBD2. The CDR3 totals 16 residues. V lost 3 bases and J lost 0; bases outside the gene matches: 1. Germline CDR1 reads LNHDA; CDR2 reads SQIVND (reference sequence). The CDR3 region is CASSIGTSGSYNEQFF. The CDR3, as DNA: TGTGCCAGTAGTATCGGGACTAGCGGCTCCTACAATGAGCAGTTCTTC.

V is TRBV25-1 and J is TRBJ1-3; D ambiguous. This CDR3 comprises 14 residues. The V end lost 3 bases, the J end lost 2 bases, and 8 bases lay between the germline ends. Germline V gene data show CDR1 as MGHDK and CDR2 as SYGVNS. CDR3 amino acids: CASSDPPTGNTIYF. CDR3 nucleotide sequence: TGTGCCAGCAGTGATCCTCCGACTGGAAACACCATATATTTT.

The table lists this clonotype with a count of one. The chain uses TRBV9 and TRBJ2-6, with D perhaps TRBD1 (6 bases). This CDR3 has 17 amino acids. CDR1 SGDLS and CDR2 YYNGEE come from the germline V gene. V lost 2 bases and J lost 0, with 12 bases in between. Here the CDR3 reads CASSVGQTFSGANVLTF. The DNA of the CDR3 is TGTGCCAGCAGCGTTGGACAGACCTTCTCTGGGGCCAACGTCCTGACTTTC.

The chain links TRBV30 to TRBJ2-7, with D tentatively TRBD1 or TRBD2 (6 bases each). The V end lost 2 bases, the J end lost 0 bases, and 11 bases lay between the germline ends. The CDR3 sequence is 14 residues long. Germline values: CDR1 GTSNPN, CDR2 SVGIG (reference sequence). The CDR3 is CAWSQGGSSYEQYF. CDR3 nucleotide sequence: TGTGCCTGGAGTCAAGGGGGGAGCTCCTACGAGCAGTACTTC. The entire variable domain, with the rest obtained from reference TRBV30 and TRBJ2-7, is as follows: SQTIHQWPATLVQPVGSPLSLECTVEGTSNPNLYWYRQAAGRGLQLLFYSVGIGQISSEVPQNLSASRPQDRQFILSSKKLLLSDSGFYLCAWSQGGSSYEQYFGPGTRLTVT.

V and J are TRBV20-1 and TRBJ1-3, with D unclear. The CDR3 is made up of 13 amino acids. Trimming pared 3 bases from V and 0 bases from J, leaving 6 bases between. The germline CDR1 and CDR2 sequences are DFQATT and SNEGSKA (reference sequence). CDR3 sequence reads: CSASHSSGNTIYF. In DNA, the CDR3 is TGCAGTGCTAGTCATAGCTCTGGAAACACCATATATTTT.

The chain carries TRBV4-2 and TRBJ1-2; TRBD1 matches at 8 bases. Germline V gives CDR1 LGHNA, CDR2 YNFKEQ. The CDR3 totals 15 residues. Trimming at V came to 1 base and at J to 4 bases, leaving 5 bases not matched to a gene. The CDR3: CASSQGTGLGYGYTF. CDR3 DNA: TGTGCCAGCAGCCAAGGGACAGGGTTAGGCTATGGCTACACCTTC.

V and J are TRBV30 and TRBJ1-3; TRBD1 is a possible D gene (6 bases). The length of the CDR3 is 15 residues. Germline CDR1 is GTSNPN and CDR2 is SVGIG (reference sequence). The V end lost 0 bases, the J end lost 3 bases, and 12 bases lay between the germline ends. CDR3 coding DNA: TGTGCCTGGAGTGTCCAGGGGTTTGTTGGAAACACCATATATTTT. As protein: CAWSVQGFVGNTIYF.

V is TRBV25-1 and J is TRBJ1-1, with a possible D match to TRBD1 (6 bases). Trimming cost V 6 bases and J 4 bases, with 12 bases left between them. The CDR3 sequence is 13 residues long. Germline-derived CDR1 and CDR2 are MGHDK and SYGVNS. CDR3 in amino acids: CASRRGGGTEAFF. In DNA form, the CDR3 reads TGTGCCAGCAGGAGGGGGGGCGGCACTGAAGCTTTCTTT.

CDR3 nucleotides: TGTGCCAGCAGTTATTCACAGGGCAACTATGGCTACACCTTC. This codes for CASSYSQGNYGYTF. The chain uses TRBV6-6 and TRBJ1-2, with a weak D call TRBD1 (6 bases). Deletions cut 3 bases from V and 2 bases from J, with 10 bases between. In germline, CDR1 is MNHNY, CDR2 SVGAGI (reference sequence). This CDR3 is 14 amino acids long.

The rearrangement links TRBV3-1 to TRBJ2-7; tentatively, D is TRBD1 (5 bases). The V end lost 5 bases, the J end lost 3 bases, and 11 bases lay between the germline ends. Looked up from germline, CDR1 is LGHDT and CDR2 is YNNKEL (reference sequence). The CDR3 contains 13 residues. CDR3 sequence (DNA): TGTGCCAGCAGCTCCGGACACCGCTACGAGCAGTACTTC. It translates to CASSSGHRYEQYF.

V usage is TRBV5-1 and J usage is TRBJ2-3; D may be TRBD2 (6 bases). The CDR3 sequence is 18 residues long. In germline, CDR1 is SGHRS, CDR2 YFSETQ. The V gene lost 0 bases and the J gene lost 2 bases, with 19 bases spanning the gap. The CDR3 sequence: CASSLGHLRGVLTDTQYF. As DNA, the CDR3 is TGCGCCAGCAGCTTGGGCCATCTCCGCGGGGTCCTCACAGATACGCAGTATTTT.

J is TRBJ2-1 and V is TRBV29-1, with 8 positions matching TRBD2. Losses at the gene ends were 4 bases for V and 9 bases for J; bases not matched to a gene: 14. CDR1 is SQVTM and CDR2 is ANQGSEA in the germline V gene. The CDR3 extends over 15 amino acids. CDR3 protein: CSVAGSREGRGEQFF. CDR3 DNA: TGCAGCGTTGCGGGAAGTCGGGAGGGCCGGGGTGAGCAGTTCTTC.

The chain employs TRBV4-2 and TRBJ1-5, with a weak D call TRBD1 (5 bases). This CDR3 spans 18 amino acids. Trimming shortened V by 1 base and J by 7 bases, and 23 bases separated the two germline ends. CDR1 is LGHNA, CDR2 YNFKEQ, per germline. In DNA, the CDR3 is TGTGCCAGCAGCCAAGTGGTCGGGCGAGGTGGGACCGGGCAGCCCCAGCATTTT. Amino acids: CASSQVVGRGGTGQPQHF.

The CDR3 sequence is CASSVGGQVGSPLHF. In DNA, the CDR3 is TGTGCCAGCAGCGTAGGTGGGCAGGTGGGTTCACCCCTCCACTTT. V usage is TRBV9 and J usage is TRBJ1-6; D call uncertain. Germline-derived CDR1 and CDR2 are SGDLS and YYNGEE. V shed 0 bases and J shed 9 bases, with 13 bases lying between them. This CDR3 contains 15 residues.

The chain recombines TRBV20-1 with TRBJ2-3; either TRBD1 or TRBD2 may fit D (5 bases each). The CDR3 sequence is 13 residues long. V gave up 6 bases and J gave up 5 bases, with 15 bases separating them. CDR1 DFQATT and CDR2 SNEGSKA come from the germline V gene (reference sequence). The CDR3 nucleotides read TGCAGTGCCCGCCGAGGGGCGGAAGATACGCAGTATTTT. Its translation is CSARRGAEDTQYF.

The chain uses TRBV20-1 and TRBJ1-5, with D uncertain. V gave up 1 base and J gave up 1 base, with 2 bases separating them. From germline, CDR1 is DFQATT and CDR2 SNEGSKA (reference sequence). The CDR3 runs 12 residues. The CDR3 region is CSARGSNQPQHF. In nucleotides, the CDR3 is TGCAGTGCTAGAGGAAGCAATCAGCCCCAGCATTTT.

This CDR3 is CASRKTSSGEQFF. The CDR3 DNA reads as TGTGCCAGCAGGAAAACTAGTTCGGGTGAGCAGTTCTTC. The chain joins TRBV6-6 to TRBJ2-1; D is possibly TRBD2 (5 bases). The germline gives CDR1 MNHNY, CDR2 SVGAGI (reference sequence). This CDR3 region has 13 residues. Trimming stripped 6 bases from V and 9 bases from J, with 15 bases between.

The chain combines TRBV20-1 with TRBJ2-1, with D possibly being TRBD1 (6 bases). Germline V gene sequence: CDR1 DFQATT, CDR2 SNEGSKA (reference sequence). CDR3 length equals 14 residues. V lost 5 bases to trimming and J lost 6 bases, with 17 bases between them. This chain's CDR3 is CSAPPMGAFNEQFF. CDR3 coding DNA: TGCAGTGCTCCTCCCATGGGGGCATTCAATGAGCAGTTCTTC.

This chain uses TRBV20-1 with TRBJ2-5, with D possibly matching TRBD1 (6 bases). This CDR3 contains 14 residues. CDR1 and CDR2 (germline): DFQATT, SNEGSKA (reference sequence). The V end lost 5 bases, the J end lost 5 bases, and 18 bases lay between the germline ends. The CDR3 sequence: CSARRSRGIETQYF. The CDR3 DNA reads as TGCAGTGCTCGTAGATCAAGGGGGATTGAGACCCAGTACTTC.

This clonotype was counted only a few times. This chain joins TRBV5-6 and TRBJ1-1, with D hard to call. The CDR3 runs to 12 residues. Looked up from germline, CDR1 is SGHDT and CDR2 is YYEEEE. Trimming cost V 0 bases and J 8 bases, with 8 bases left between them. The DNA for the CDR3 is TGTGCCAGCAGCTTGGAAACAGCAGAAGCTTTCTTT. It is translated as CASSLETAEAFF.

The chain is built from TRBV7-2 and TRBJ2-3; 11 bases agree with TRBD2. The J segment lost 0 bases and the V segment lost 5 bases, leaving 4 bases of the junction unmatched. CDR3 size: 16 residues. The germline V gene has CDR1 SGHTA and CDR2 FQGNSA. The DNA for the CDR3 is TGTGCCAGCAGCAAACGGACTAGCGGGAGCACAGATACGCAGTATTTT. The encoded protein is CASSKRTSGSTDTQYF. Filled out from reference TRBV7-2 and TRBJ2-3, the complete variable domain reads GAGVSQSPSNKVTEKGKDVELRCDPISGHTALYWYRQSLGQGLEFLIYFQGNSAPDKSGLPSDRFSAERTGGSVSTLTIQRTQQEDSAVYLCASSKRTSGSTDTQYFGPGTRLTVL.

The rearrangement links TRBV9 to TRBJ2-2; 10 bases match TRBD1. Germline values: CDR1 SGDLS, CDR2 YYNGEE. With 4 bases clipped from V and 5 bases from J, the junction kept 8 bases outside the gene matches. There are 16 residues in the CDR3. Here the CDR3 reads CASSRAGTGATGELFF. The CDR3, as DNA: TGTGCCAGCAGCCGAGCTGGGACAGGGGCTACCGGGGAGCTGTTTTTT.

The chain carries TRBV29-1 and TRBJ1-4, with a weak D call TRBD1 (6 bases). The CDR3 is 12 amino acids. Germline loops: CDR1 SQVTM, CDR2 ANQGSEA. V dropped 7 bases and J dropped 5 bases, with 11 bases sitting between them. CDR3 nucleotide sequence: TGCAGCGCGGGACACGGAAATGAAAAACTGTTTTTT. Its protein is CSAGHGNEKLFF.

The CDR3 nucleotides read TGTGCCAGCAGGCAAGCTGGAAACACCATATATTTT. Protein product: CASRQAGNTIYF. This chain uses TRBV12-3 or TRBV12-4 with TRBJ1-3; D gene uncertain. The CDR3 loop spans 12 amino acids. V lost 6 bases, J lost 2 bases, and 5 bases lay in between.

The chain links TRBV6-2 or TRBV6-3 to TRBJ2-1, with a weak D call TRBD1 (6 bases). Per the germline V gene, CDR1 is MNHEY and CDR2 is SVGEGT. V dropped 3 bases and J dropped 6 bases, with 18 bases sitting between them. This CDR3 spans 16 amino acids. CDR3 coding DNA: TGTGCCAGCAGTTATCGCGTCCGGGTAGGGGGCAATGAGCAGTTCTTC. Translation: CASSYRVRVGGNEQFF.

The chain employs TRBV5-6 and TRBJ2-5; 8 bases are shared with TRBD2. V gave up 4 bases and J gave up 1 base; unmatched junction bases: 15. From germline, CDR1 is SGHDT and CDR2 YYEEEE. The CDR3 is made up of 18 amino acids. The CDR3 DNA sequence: TGTGCCAGCAGCATGTACATCTCCGGGACTAGTTCCCAAGAGACCCAGTACTTC. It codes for CASSMYISGTSSQETQYF.

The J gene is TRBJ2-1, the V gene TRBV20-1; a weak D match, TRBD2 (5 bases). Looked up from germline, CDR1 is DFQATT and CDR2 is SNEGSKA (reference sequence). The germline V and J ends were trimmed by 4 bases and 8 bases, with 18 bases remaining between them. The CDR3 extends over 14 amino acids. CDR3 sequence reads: CSATHGKLNDEQFF. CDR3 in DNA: TGCAGTGCTACCCACGGGAAACTAAACGATGAGCAGTTCTTC.